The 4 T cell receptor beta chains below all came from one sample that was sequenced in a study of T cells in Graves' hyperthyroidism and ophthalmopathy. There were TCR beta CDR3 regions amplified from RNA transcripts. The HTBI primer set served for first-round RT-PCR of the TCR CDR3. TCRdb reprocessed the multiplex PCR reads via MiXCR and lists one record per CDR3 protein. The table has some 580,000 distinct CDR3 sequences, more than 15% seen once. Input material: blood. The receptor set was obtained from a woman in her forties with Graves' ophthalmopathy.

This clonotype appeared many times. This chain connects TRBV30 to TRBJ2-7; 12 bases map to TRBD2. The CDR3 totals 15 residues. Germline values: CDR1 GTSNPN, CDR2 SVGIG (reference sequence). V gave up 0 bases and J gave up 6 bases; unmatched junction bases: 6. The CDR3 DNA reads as TGTGCCTGGAGTGTATTGGCTAGCGGGAGGGGCGAGCAGTACTTC. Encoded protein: CAWSVLASGRGEQYF. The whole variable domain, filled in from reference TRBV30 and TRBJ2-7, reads SQTIHQWPATLVQPVGSPLSLECTVEGTSNPNLYWYRQAAGRGLQLLFYSVGIGQISSEVPQNLSASRPQDRQFILSSKKLLLSDSGFYLCAWSVLASGRGEQYFGPGTRLTVT.

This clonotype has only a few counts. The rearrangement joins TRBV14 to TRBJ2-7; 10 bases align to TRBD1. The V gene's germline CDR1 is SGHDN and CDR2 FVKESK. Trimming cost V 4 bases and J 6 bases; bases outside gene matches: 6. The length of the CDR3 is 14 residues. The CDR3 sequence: CASSLPGQGREQYF. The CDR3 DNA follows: TGTGCCAGCAGCCTCCCGGGACAGGGGCGCGAGCAGTACTTC.

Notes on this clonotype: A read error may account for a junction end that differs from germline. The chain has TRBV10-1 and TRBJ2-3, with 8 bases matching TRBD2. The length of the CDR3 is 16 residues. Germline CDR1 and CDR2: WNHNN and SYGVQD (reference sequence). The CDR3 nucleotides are TGCGCCAGCAGTGGGAGTCTGAGCGGGGGCACAGGTACGCAGTATTTT. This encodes CASSGSLSGGTGTQYF.

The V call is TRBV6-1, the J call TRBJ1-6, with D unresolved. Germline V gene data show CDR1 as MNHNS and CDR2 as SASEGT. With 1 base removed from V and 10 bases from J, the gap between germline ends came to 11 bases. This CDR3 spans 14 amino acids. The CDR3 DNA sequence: TGTGCCAGCAGTGAAGGTCTGGGTCTGTCACCCCTCCACTTT. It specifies CASSEGLGLSPLHF.